Listed below are T cell receptor beta chains from one sample, sequenced in a study of blood T cell repertoires in COVID-19. Assay: immunoSEQ multiplex PCR; the TCRdb copy retains only in-frame clones and omits some. The sample consists of around 260,000 clones, 91% of them appearing once. The sample consisted of peripheral blood. The receptor set was obtained from a person aged 18-30 years with COVID-19, enrolled during active disease. CDR3s include the opening cysteine and the closing phenylalanine or tryptophan.

J gene: TRBJ2-5; V gene: TRBV4-2; CDR3 protein: CASSQEETSGRGGYQETQYF
J gene: TRBJ1-2; V gene: TRBV12-3/TRBV12-4; CDR3 protein: CASSLLQYYGYTF
J gene: TRBJ2-2; V gene: TRBV27; CDR3 protein: CASSSLAGLPGELFF
J gene: TRBJ2-3; V gene: TRBV7-9; CDR3 protein: CASSSRDTQYF
J gene: TRBJ1-4; V gene: TRBV3-1/TRBV3-2; CDR3 protein: CASSRKGEGPNEKLFF
J gene: TRBJ2-7; V gene: TRBV27; CDR3 protein: CASRAAYGPYEQYF
J gene: TRBJ1-5; V gene: TRBV24-1; CDR3 protein: CATSEGPGQGAITGIPLSNQPQHF
J gene: TRBJ1-1; V gene: TRBV7-8; CDR3 protein: CASSLQGNTEAFF
J gene: TRBJ2-7; V gene: TRBV4-2; CDR3 protein: CASSRESQGALYEQYF
J gene: TRBJ2-2; V gene: TRBV13; CDR3 protein: CASSFGGSTGELFF
J gene: TRBJ2-5; V gene: TRBV4-2; CDR3 protein: CASSSIAGGRETQYF
J gene: TRBJ2-7; V gene: TRBV5-6; CDR3 protein: CASSLRSDEQYF
J gene: TRBJ2-4; V gene: TRBV18; CDR3 protein: CASSPGPQDIQYF
J gene: TRBJ2-1; V gene: TRBV14; CDR3 protein: CASSPAVVSGNEQFF
J gene: TRBJ1-6; V gene: TRBV7-2; CDR3 protein: CASSLRAAEKPLHF
J gene: TRBJ1-2; V gene: TRBV6-5; CDR3 protein: CASSIGGLYGYTF
J gene: TRBJ2-5; V gene: TRBV18; CDR3 protein: CASSPIGGTETQYF